This TCR beta chain was retrieved from a study of T-cell reconstitution after alpha-beta-depleted transplantation in children. Study-level findings and limits: Several hundred expanded graft clones reportedly gave rise to the alpha-beta T cells present about two months after transplant.

This clonotype occurred many times. Its antigen is unknown. A library of TCRbeta sequences, prepared with unique molecular identifiers, was generated. MiXCR, run by TCRdb on the PCR reads, gives a single entry per CDR3 protein. The sample carries 200,000 or so distinct CDR3 sequences, 5% to 6.5% recorded once. The CDR3 runs 13 residues. V was pared by 3 bases and J by 4 bases, with 12 bases between. Germline V gene sequence: CDR1 DFQATT, CDR2 SNEGSKA (reference sequence). The sequenced sample was PBMCs, obtained before TCRalphabeta/CD19-depleted stem cell transplant. This TCR came from a girl less than two years old with combined immunodeficiency, due to receive a stem cell transplant. The chain joins TRBV20-1 to TRBJ1-2; D is unclear. CDR3 in amino acids: CSARRSRGYGYTF. Here the CDR3 DNA reads TGCAGTGCTAGGAGGAGCCGCGGCTATGGCTACACCTTC.